This section outlines one TCR beta chain sequence together with its context. Its antigen is unknown. CDR1 and CDR2 (germline): SGHTA, FQGTGA. The ends were cut back, 1 base at V and 6 bases at J, with 14 bases in the middle. This CDR3 is built from 15 residues. Some clones are missing from TCRdb's copy, which holds only in-frame ones; the method was immunoSEQ multiplex PCR. The sample includes roughly 82,000 clones, over 65% of them seen just once. The entry originates in a study of OX40 agonist ivuxolimab in advanced cancers. Findings and limits, study-wide: Both CD4+ and CD8+ T cell populations in blood had undergone clonal expansion by week 6 at 0.1 to 3.0 mg/kg.

The material was CD4+ or CD8+ T cells sorted from blood, obtained in a trial of the OX40 agonist ivuxolimab. The chain joins TRBV7-3 to TRBJ2-3; the D gene is possibly TRBD1 (6 bases). This TCR came from an adult with an advanced solid tumor such as melanoma, head and neck, liver or kidney cancer. The CDR3 sequence is CASSLMGQGSDTQYF. CDR3 coding DNA: TGTGCCAGCAGCTTAATGGGGCAGGGGAGCGATACGCAGTATTTT.